A single T cell receptor beta chain is shown here with its context. Its antigen is not known. This CDR3 comprises 15 residues. This sample was included in a study of cytomegalovirus exposure and HLA in healthy donors. Study results and caveats: An analysis done earlier found most TCR beta V segments productive about 87% or about 30% of the time.

PCR amplification relied on 60 Vbeta primers (plus 13 Jbeta primers). Sequenced by immunoSEQ multiplex PCR; TCRdb stores in-frame clones only, minus some. The data show over 80,000 clones, 60% to 80% seen once. The sequence came from a female donor in good health and CMV-seronegative. What was sequenced was PBMCs. The genes are TRBV21-1 and TRBJ2-3; TRBD2, the table's D call, lacks a check against the DNA. TRBV21-1 is labeled a pseudogene. The CDR3, as DNA: TGTGCCAGCAGCCCCGAGGAGGGGACCGGTTGTACGCAGTATTTT. Its protein product is CASSPEEGTGCTQYF.